Sequencing of this T cell receptor (beta chain) was carried out in a study of post-analysis software for immune sequencing data. Study-level results: Controls showed lower frequencies than patients for roughly five TRBV segments, and TRBV5-6, TRBV5-1 and TRBV20-1 were among these. In multiple sclerosis, normalized Chao1 diversity was significantly below that of controls.

TCR beta libraries were prepared from cDNA with unique molecular identifiers. TCRdb reprocessed the PCR reads via MiXCR and lists one record per CDR3 protein. The sample holds about 820,000 distinct CDR3 sequences, approximately 57% seen once. Germline CDR1 SGHVS, CDR2 FQNEAQ. This CDR3 contains 14 residues. Trimming cost V 7 bases and J 4 bases, with 16 bases left between them. Remarks on this clonotype: Its antigen is not identified.

The sample taken for sequencing was blood. The clonotype originates from a girl between 10 and 17 years old with multiple sclerosis. This sequence joins TRBV7-8 and TRBJ1-1, with D possibly TRBD1 on 6 matching bases. DNA of the CDR3: TGTGCCAGCACCTCTAGCAGAGGGGGCACTGAAGCTTTCTTT. Amino acid sequence: CASTSSRGGTEAFF.